The next 22 T cell receptor beta chains were all read from a single sample in a study of blood T cell repertoires in COVID-19. Generated by immunoSEQ multiplex PCR, the TCRdb table keeps only in-frame clones and is missing some. The sample records 40,000 to 55,000 clones, 88% being singletons. Sequencing input: peripheral blood. All receptors derive from a human donor in a cohort sampled during active COVID-19.

The V and J genes are TRBV19 and TRBJ2-3; 13 nucleotides match TRBD2. Germline CDR1 is LNHDA and CDR2 is SQIVND (reference sequence). This CDR3 spans 16 amino acids. The V gene end was trimmed by 6 bases and the J gene end by 2 bases; junction bases not matched to a gene: 5. The CDR3 reads CASRETSGGLTDTQYF. The DNA of the CDR3 is TGTGCCAGTAGGGAGACTAGCGGGGGGCTCACAGATACGCAGTATTTT.

V is TRBV19 and J is TRBJ1-1; TRBD1 matches at 8 bases. The J segment lost 5 bases and the V segment lost 3 bases, leaving 8 bases of the junction unmatched. This CDR3 has 15 residues. CDR1 and CDR2 (germline): LNHDA, SQIVND (reference sequence). The DNA of the CDR3 is TGTGCCAGTAGTATGGAGGACAGGGTAAGGACTGAAGCTTTCTTT. Amino acid sequence: CASSMEDRVRTEAFF.

CDR3 protein: CASSQDRAGYGYTF. DNA for the CDR3: TGTGCCAGCAGCCAAGACCGGGCAGGGTATGGCTACACCTTC. V is TRBV3-1 (or the pseudogene TRBV3-2) and J is TRBJ1-2; D is possibly TRBD1 (5 bases). The CDR3 sequence is 14 residues long. Germline-derived CDR1 and CDR2 are LGHDT and YNNKEL (reference sequence). Trimming left V 0 bases short and J 5 bases short, with 10 bases between.

The chain employs TRBV18 and TRBJ2-6, with D perhaps matching TRBD1 (6 bases). Trimming removed 4 bases from V and 0 bases from J, with 13 bases in between. The CDR3 sequence is 17 residues long. Per the germline V gene, CDR1 is KGHSH and CDR2 is LQKENI. The CDR3 spells CASSLQGFDSGANVLTF. The DNA of the CDR3 is TGTGCCAGCTCACTTCAGGGGTTTGACTCTGGGGCCAACGTCCTGACTTTC. Full variable domain (missing parts from reference TRBV18 and TRBJ2-6): NAGVMQNPRHLVRRRGQEARLRCSPMKGHSHVYWYRQLPEEGLKFMVYLQKENIIDESGMPKERFSAEFPKEGPSILRIQQVVRGDSAAYFCASSLQGFDSGANVLTFGAGSRLTVL.

The chain uses TRBV19 and TRBJ2-5; TRBD1 agrees at 7 bases. J gave up 5 bases and V 8 bases, and 14 bases lay outside the gene matches. Germline loops: CDR1 LNHDA, CDR2 SQIVND (reference sequence). The CDR3 consists of 15 residues. CDR3 bases: TGTGCCAGTCACACTACAGGGGTGGTTGAGGAGACCCAGTACTTC. It codes for CASHTTGVVEETQYF.

The gene calls are TRBV10-3 and TRBJ2-3, with 12 bases lining up with TRBD1. The J segment lost 5 bases and the V segment lost 6 bases, leaving 6 bases of the junction unmatched. Germline lookup yields CDR1 ENHRY and CDR2 SYGVKD. The CDR3 runs to 15 residues. Here the CDR3 reads CAISTGQGAGDTQYF. In DNA form, the CDR3 reads TGTGCCATCAGCACGGGACAGGGGGCCGGAGATACGCAGTATTTT.

The chain has TRBV6-6 and TRBJ1-2, with D perhaps TRBD1 (6 bases). V was shortened by 7 bases and J by 10 bases, with 16 bases between the two germline ends. CDR3 length equals 12 residues. Looked up from germline, CDR1 is MNHNY and CDR2 is SVGAGI (reference sequence). The CDR3 DNA reads TGTGCCAGCACCCAGGGGTTACCCCTCTACACCTTC. This gives the protein CASTQGLPLYTF.

This clone showed up just once. The DNA of the CDR3 is TGTGCCAGCAGCCAAGATCTAGGGGGTTGGGCCTACGAGCAGTACTTC. The encoded protein is CASSQDLGGWAYEQYF. The chain combines TRBV4-2 with TRBJ2-7, with a weak D call TRBD1 (6 bases). The CDR3 contains 16 residues. The V gene lost 0 bases and the J gene lost 2 bases, with 14 bases spanning the gap. Looked up from germline, CDR1 is LGHNA and CDR2 is YNFKEQ.

This chain uses TRBV27 with TRBJ1-2, with 7 bases matching TRBD1. This CDR3 is built from 14 residues. Germline V gene sequence: CDR1 MNHEY, CDR2 SMNVEV (reference sequence). V shed 5 bases, J shed 6 bases, and the junction held 9 bases outside the gene matches. The DNA for the CDR3 is TGTGCCAGCAGTCCACCGGGACAGACAAATGGCTACACCTTC. Its translation: CASSPPGQTNGYTF.

V is TRBV5-6 and J is TRBJ1-2, with 7 nucleotides matching TRBD1. The CDR3 is 14 amino acids. Germline assignment: CDR1 SGHDT and CDR2 YYEEEE. V shed 5 bases, J shed 4 bases, and the junction held 8 bases outside the gene matches. Written as DNA, the CDR3 is TGTGCCAGCAGGGAACGACAGGGCTTCTATGGCTACACCTTC. It codes for CASRERQGFYGYTF.

J is TRBJ1-5 and V is TRBV29-1; 7 nucleotides align to TRBD1. The CDR3 spans 14 residues. The ends lost 6 bases at V and 5 bases at J; junction bases unmatched: 10. Germline CDR1 is SQVTM and CDR2 is ANQGSEA. The CDR3 coding sequence is TGCAGCGTGACTACCGGGACAGCTGATCAGCCCCAGCATTTT. It is translated as CSVTTGTADQPQHF.

The V gene is TRBV5-6, the J gene TRBJ2-1; D is uncertain. Looked up from germline, CDR1 is SGHDT and CDR2 is YYEEEE. The CDR3 consists of 15 residues. Trimming removed 2 bases from V and 3 bases from J, with 12 bases in between. For the CDR3, the DNA is TGTGCCAGCAGCTTTTCATGGGCCGACTACAATGAGCAGTTCTTC. Translated, it gives CASSFSWADYNEQFF.

This clone showed up just once. This chain joins TRBV7-2 and TRBJ2-1; unclear D gene. Trimming left V 1 base short and J 3 bases short, with 10 bases between. The CDR3 runs to 15 residues. CDR1 is SGHTA, CDR2 FQGNSA, per germline. CDR3 residues: CASSLDYGYYNEQFF. CDR3 DNA: TGTGCCAGCAGCTTAGATTACGGTTACTACAATGAGCAGTTCTTC. Full variable domain (remainder filled in from reference TRBV7-2 and TRBJ2-1): GAGVSQSPSNKVTEKGKDVELRCDPISGHTALYWYRQSLGQGLEFLIYFQGNSAPDKSGLPSDRFSAERTGGSVSTLTIQRTQQEDSAVYLCASSLDYGYYNEQFFGPGTRLTVL.

The chain couples TRBV19 to TRBJ2-3, with 7 positions matching TRBD2. CDR1 and CDR2 from the germline V gene are LNHDA and SQIVND (reference sequence). CDR3 length: 14 amino acids. Losses at the gene ends were 4 bases for V and 5 bases for J; bases not matched to a gene: 6. The CDR3 protein is CASSRSTGGDTQYF. CDR3 nucleotide sequence: TGTGCCAGTAGTAGATCAACGGGGGGAGATACGCAGTATTTT.

The rearrangement links TRBV6-2 or TRBV6-3 to TRBJ1-2; D perhaps matches TRBD1 (6 bases). CDR3 length equals 18 residues. The germline CDR1 and CDR2 sequences are MNHEY and SVGEGT. V was clipped by 1 base and J by 6 bases, with 24 bases between them. DNA of the CDR3: TGTGCCAGCAGTTACTTTGTTGGCCGGACAGCCCTCATCGATGGCTACACCTTC. Its translation is CASSYFVGRTALIDGYTF.

This sequence joins TRBV29-1 and TRBJ1-2; D is perhaps TRBD1 (5 bases). Germline loops: CDR1 SQVTM, CDR2 ANQGSEA. V gave up 6 bases and J gave up 3 bases, with 14 bases separating them. The CDR3 contains 13 residues. The CDR3 DNA reads TGCAGCGTGGGTCCCGAAGGGGACTATGGCTACACCTTC. This sequence encodes CSVGPEGDYGYTF.

The chain carries TRBV27 and TRBJ2-1; D is uncertain. V lost 3 bases to trimming and J lost 1 base, with 7 bases between them. CDR1 is MNHEY, CDR2 SMNVEV, per germline (reference sequence). CDR3 length: 14 residues. In nucleotides, the CDR3 is TGTGCCAGCAGTTTGGCTGGTTCCTACAATGAGCAGTTCTTC. It yields the protein CASSLAGSYNEQFF.

The chain is built from TRBV19 and TRBJ1-2, with TRBD1 matching over 12 bases. Germline loops: CDR1 LNHDA, CDR2 SQIVND (reference sequence). This CDR3 is 16 amino acids long. V gave up 8 bases and J gave up 4 bases; unmatched junction bases: 11. The CDR3 DNA reads TGTGCCAGTGGAAGGGGAGGGACAGGGGGCCTCTATGGCTACACCTTC. The encoded protein is CASGRGGTGGLYGYTF.

V and J are TRBV5-1 and TRBJ2-1, with 10 bases lining up with TRBD1. Germline V CDR1 and CDR2: SGHRS, YFSETQ. With V trimmed by 5 bases and J by 6 bases, 14 bases remained unmatched. This CDR3 is built from 17 residues. CDR3 region: CASRSIAGTGVANEQFF. The CDR3 coding sequence is TGCGCCAGCAGATCCATTGCCGGGACAGGGGTGGCCAATGAGCAGTTCTTC.

The chain recombines TRBV5-1 with TRBJ2-5, with 10 bases fitting TRBD2. Germline loops: CDR1 SGHRS, CDR2 YFSETQ. Trimming removed 5 bases from V and 5 bases from J; junction bases left unmatched: 9. The CDR3 consists of 15 residues. For the CDR3, the DNA is TGCGCCAGCAGGAACAGCGGGGGGGCCGGGGAGACCCAGTACTTC. Translating gives CASRNSGGAGETQYF.

V and J are TRBV5-5 and TRBJ1-1; the D is unclear. This CDR3 contains 14 residues. With 0 bases removed from V and 0 bases from J, the gap between germline ends came to 6 bases. CDR1 and CDR2 from the germline V gene are SGHKS and YYEKEE (reference sequence). The DNA of the CDR3 is TGTGCCAGCAGCTTGGCGGGGATGAACACTGAAGCTTTCTTT. Residues: CASSLAGMNTEAFF.

The chain has TRBV3-1 (or the pseudogene TRBV3-2) and TRBJ2-3; TRBD1 is a possible D gene (6 bases). This CDR3 is 15 amino acids long. Per germline, CDR1 LGHDT and CDR2 YNNKEL (reference sequence). The V end lost 4 bases, the J end lost 4 bases, and 15 bases lay between the germline ends. The DNA for the CDR3 is TGTGCCAGCAGCCCCCCAGGGGTAAACCCAGATACGCAGTATTTT. This codes for CASSPPGVNPDTQYF.